This TCR beta chain was profiled in a study of patients and donors after allogeneic stem cell transplantation. TCRdb reprocessed the RT-PCR reads with MiXCR, giving one entry per CDR3 protein. In the table there are 400,000 to 450,000 distinct CDR3 sequences, around 16% of which are singletons. The CDR3 loop spans 13 amino acids. V lost 1 base, J lost 6 bases, and 13 bases lay in between. Germline CDR1 is DFQATT and CDR2 is SNEGSKA (reference sequence). The table lists this clonotype with many counts. The V and J genes are TRBV20-1 and TRBJ2-7, with a weak D call TRBD1 (6 bases). Source material: blood, either unsorted or a sorted T cell fraction (not recorded which). This sequence was found in a human donor who was either an allogeneic HSCT recipient or a stem cell or donor lymphocyte infusion donor (not recorded which). It is not recorded whose cells these are; they may come from a transplant donor. CDR3 DNA sequence: TGCAGTGCTAGAGGGACCAAGGGGGTCGAGCAGTACTTC. Translated: CSARGTKGVEQYF.